This TCR beta chain was sequenced for a study of regulatory dendritic cells for organ transplantation (dated by TCRdb to 2015 to 2018). Concerning the study at large: To make regulatory dendritic cells, monocytes were cultured with vitamin D3 on days 0 and 4 and with IL-10 on day 4. On day 6, LPS was added to the DC cultures to test how the DCs responded to a strong maturation-inducing agent. TCRbeta repertoires were sequenced from sorted naive and memory CD4+ and CD8+ T cells before and after allostimulation with regulatory or mature dendritic cells.

What the authors observed across the whole study: Among the resting subsets, memory CD8+ T cells contained the most alloreactive TCR clonotypes. Highly diverse repertoires were observed in naive CD4+ and CD8+ T cells, whereas lower diversity was observed in memory cells, and the most oligoclonal repertoires were found in memory CD8+ cells. Allostimulation expanded memory CD8+ clones in both subjects, but regulatory dendritic cells appeared to induce more limited expansion than mature dendritic cells. Sequencing was done in only two subjects, and the authors reported considerable heterogeneity between individuals in the alloreactive memory CD8+ T cell pool.

A note on this clone: Its antigen has not been determined. No base quality information exists; no much larger clone differs at one position.

Sorted T cell subsets were CFSE-labeled and co-cultured for 5 days with allogeneic regulatory or mature dendritic cells at a 1:10 DC:T ratio. FACS was used to sort CD4+ or CD8+ cells into naive T cells (CD45RA+) and memory T cells (CD45RO+). T cells for TCR sequencing came from a couple of healthy control subjects. The Qiagen DNeasy Blood & Tissue Kit was used for extraction of genomic DNA. TCRbeta CDR3 regions were amplified by multiplexed two-step PCR using Vbeta-specific forward primers and Jbeta-specific reverse primers. The TCRbeta libraries were sequenced on an Illumina instrument via the immunoSEQ service. For the original study's pipeline: V, D and J genes were assigned using IMGT annotation, and counts were corrected for multiplex PCR bias using synthetic CDR3 analogues. Repertoire clonality was computed in the immunoSEQ Analyzer as one minus normalized Shannon entropy. Fisher's exact test with Benjamini-Hochberg false discovery rate control was used to define clonal expansion, with two-tailed P<0.01. TCRdb limited this immuneACCESS table to in-frame rearrangements with V and J called. A share of clones is missing; checked studies link under half to unresolved V genes, and the rest is unexplained. V, J and clone size are those of that table, while D and trimming were read from the DNA. The sample has 15,000 to 20,000 clones on record, around 80% of them singletons. The top ten clonotypes cover 2.5% to 4% of the sample.

V has 6 bases trimmed and J has 3 bases trimmed; junction bases matching no gene number 10. CDR1 and CDR2 are read off the germline V gene as SNHLY and FYNNEI. The cysteine opens and the phenylalanine closes a CDR3 of 17 amino acids. CDR3 DNA only is kept here, 51 bases in frame from base 1. The clonotype comes from a human donor in good health. The sample taken for sequencing was memory CD4+ T cells from blood cultured with regulatory dendritic cells. The meaning of the sample's cell subset or site label: CD45RO+ memory T cells. This chain joins TRBV2 to TRBJ2-3, with 12 bases in between that match TRBD2. The CDR3 sequence is CASRPPSGRAWTDTQYF. The DNA sequence is TGTGCCAGCAGACCCCCTAGCGGGAGGGCCTGGACAGATACGCAGTATTTT.